These 13 T cell receptor beta chains were all obtained from the same sample, sequenced in a study of early T cells in non-severe SARS-CoV-2 infection. TCRdb processed the 5' RACE reads anew with MiXCR; each CDR3 protein has one entry. This sample has about 49,000 distinct CDR3 sequences, with around 4% found just once. Sequenced material: whole blood. The origin of the receptors is an adult who was a healthcare worker with PCR-confirmed SARS-CoV-2 infection or an uninfected control (not recorded which).

This clonotype was seen at least ten times. This sequence joins TRBV7-8 and TRBJ2-3; TRBD2 matches 8 bases. The CDR3 runs 16 residues. CDR1 and CDR2 from the germline V gene are SGHVS and FQNEAQ. Trimming removed 1 base from V and 3 bases from J; junction bases left unmatched: 6. CDR3 loop: CASSLDTGGETDTQYF. The CDR3 DNA is TGTGCCAGCAGCTTAGACACGGGGGGGGAAACAGATACGCAGTATTTT.

In regard to this clonotype: A much larger clone differs from this one at a single base, so this may be a read error. The genes are TRBV3-1 and TRBJ2-3; D unresolved. CDR3 length: 11 amino acids. Germline lookup yields CDR1 LGHDT and CDR2 YNNKEL (reference sequence). CDR3 residues: CVSRGTDTQYF. The DNA for the CDR3 is TGTGTCAGCAGAGGCACAGATACGCAGTATTTT.

This clonotype came up a few times. The chain is built from TRBV3-1 and TRBJ2-5; TRBD1 or TRBD2 may be the D gene (6 bases each). V lost 1 base, J lost 4 bases, and 7 bases lay in between. This CDR3 spans 13 amino acids. Germline CDR1 is LGHDT and CDR2 is YNNKEL (reference sequence). The CDR3 nucleotides read TGTGCCAGCAGCCAAGGGGGGGCAGAGACCCAGTACTTC. It is translated as CASSQGGAETQYF.

This clonotype was seen many times. The chain joins TRBV20-1 to TRBJ2-3, with 7 bases that match TRBD2. The V gene's germline CDR1 is DFQATT and CDR2 SNEGSKA (reference sequence). J lost 0 bases, V lost 1 base, and 4 bases had no gene match. The CDR3 is 15 amino acids. CDR3 sequence (DNA): TGCAGTGCTAGAGGGGCTAGCGGAAGCACAGATACGCAGTATTTT. Its protein product is CSARGASGSTDTQYF.

J is TRBJ2-3 and V is TRBV5-1; D is uncertain. The CDR3 is 16 amino acids. V lost 4 bases, J lost 1 base, and 16 bases lay in between. In germline, CDR1 is SGHRS, CDR2 YFSETQ. DNA for the CDR3: TGCGCCAGCAGCCCAGATGAACGAGTAGGCACAGATACGCAGTATTTT. It codes for CASSPDERVGTDTQYF. Supplemented by reference TRBV5-1 and TRBJ2-3, the full variable domain reads KAGVTQTPRYLIKTRGQQVTLSCSPISGHRSVSWYQQTPGQGLQFLFEYFSETQRNKGNFPGRFSGRQFSNSRSEMNVSTLELGDSALYLCASSPDERVGTDTQYFGPGTRLTVL.

At least ten counts were recorded for this clonotype. This rearrangement joins TRBV6-6 to TRBJ2-7; no firm D call. V gave up 6 bases and J gave up 0 bases, with 15 bases separating them. Germline values: CDR1 MNHNY, CDR2 SVGAGI (reference sequence). The CDR3 is 15 amino acids. The chain's CDR3 is CASSPFFEDSYEQYF. Written as DNA, the CDR3 is TGTGCCAGCAGCCCTTTTTTCGAGGACTCCTACGAGCAGTACTTC.

The chain uses TRBV20-1 and TRBJ2-7, with D possibly called TRBD1 or TRBD2 (6 bases each). CDR1 and CDR2 (germline): DFQATT, SNEGSKA (reference sequence). Trimming stripped 1 base from V and 1 base from J, with 11 bases between. The CDR3 runs 14 residues. CDR3: CSARVPGASYEQYF. The DNA of the CDR3 is TGCAGTGCTAGAGTCCCGGGGGCATCCTACGAGCAGTACTTC.

This clonotype was seen at least ten times. The rearrangement joins TRBV14 to TRBJ2-7; either TRBD1 or TRBD2 may fit D (6 bases each). V dropped 4 bases and J dropped 5 bases, with 21 bases sitting between them. The CDR3 covers 16 residues. CDR1 and CDR2 from the germline V gene are SGHDN and FVKESK. The CDR3 protein is CASSPGAFGSQDEQYF. CDR3 DNA: TGTGCCAGCAGCCCGGGGGCGTTCGGTAGCCAGGACGAGCAGTACTTC.

This clonotype occurred a few times. CDR3 region: CASSITSGRASFSGELFF. The CDR3 nucleotides are TGTGCCAGTAGTATAACCAGCGGGAGGGCCAGTTTCTCCGGGGAGCTGTTTTTT. This sequence joins TRBV19 and TRBJ2-2; 10 bases fit TRBD2. Germline-derived CDR1 and CDR2 are LNHDA and SQIVND (reference sequence). Trimming cost V 2 bases and J 6 bases; bases outside gene matches: 12. The CDR3 covers 18 residues.

This clonotype was counted ten times or more. V and J are TRBV2 and TRBJ2-7; 10 nucleotides agree with TRBD2. Germline CDR1 and CDR2: SNHLY and FYNNEI. The ends lost 3 bases at V and 7 bases at J; junction bases unmatched: 6. The CDR3 is 14 residues long. CDR3 sequence: CASSDRLAGVEQYF. The CDR3 DNA sequence: TGTGCCAGCAGTGATCGGCTAGCGGGGGTGGAGCAGTACTTC.

This clonotype appeared many times. The chain combines TRBV11-3 with TRBJ2-1; no firm D call. CDR3 length: 13 amino acids. Trimming stripped 5 bases from V and 6 bases from J, with 11 bases between. Germline CDR1 is SGHNT and CDR2 is YENEEA. The CDR3 region has the DNA TGTGCCAGCAGCCCTTTAAGTGTCAATGAGCAGTTCTTC. Its translation: CASSPLSVNEQFF. Supplemented by reference TRBV11-3 and TRBJ2-1, the full variable domain reads EAGVVQSPRYKIIEKKQPVAFWCNPISGHNTLYWYLQNLGQGPELLIRYENEEAVDDSQLPKDRFSAERLKGVDSTLKIQPAELGDSAVYLCASSPLSVNEQFFGPGTRLTVL.

This clonotype has ten or more counts. CDR3 bases: TGTGCCAGCAGTTACTCGCGGGGTGGGTCGACTTTCTTT. Residues: CASSYSRGGSTFF. The chain links TRBV6-5 to TRBJ1-1; D gene unclear. Trimming took 0 bases from V and 12 from J, leaving 14 bases between them. The germline gives CDR1 MNHEY, CDR2 SVGAGI. The CDR3 contains 13 residues.

This clonotype occurred many times. The gene calls are TRBV11-2 and TRBJ2-1, with 7 bases identical to TRBD2. Looked up from germline, CDR1 is SGHAT and CDR2 is FQNNGV. The CDR3 has 14 residues. With 6 bases clipped from V and 3 bases from J, the junction kept 5 bases outside the gene matches. CDR3 sequence: CASRMSGDYNEQFF. The DNA for the CDR3 is TGTGCCAGCAGAATGAGCGGGGACTACAATGAGCAGTTCTTC. Full variable domain (remainder filled in from reference TRBV11-2 and TRBJ2-1): EAGVAQSPRYKIIEKRQSVAFWCNPISGHATLYWYQQILGQGPKLLIQFQNNGVVDDSQLPKDRFSAERLKGVDSTLKIQPAKLEDSAVYLCASRMSGDYNEQFFGPGTRLTVL.